Included here is one TCR beta chain sequence, with context. The antigen is not known. Populations isolated by sorting all had purity greater than 95%. All of the isolated RNA was reverse transcribed, so expressed TCRB transcripts were sequenced. Samples of naive, central memory and regulatory T cells yielded a mean of about 3.7 million reads. Only in-frame clones appear in the TCRdb table, and some are missing; sequencing was by immunoSEQ multiplex PCR. The table includes 25,000 to 30,000 clones, 65% detected once. This sample is part of a study of beta chain features in type 1 diabetes. Looking at the study overall: Healthy donors and patients showed comparable age, gender and cell yields. Study-level findings and limits: There was a possibility that cDNA sequencing over-represented cells with high TCR expression. All four CD4+ subsets of Type 1 diabetes patients contained TCRB CDR3s that were moderately but significantly shorter.

The sample was Tregs from blood. This receptor was taken from a woman in her thirties with type 1 diabetes.

CDR3 nucleotides: TGTGCCAGCAGTTTGGGGGGTGGACCTGAAGCTTTCTTT. It translates to CASSLGGGPEAFF. The J gene is TRBJ1-1, the V gene TRBV28; the D gene is possibly TRBD1 (5 bases). Deletions cut 3 bases from V and 6 bases from J, with 11 bases between. The CDR3 is 13 amino acids. CDR1 and CDR2 (germline): MDHEN, SYDVKM. Full variable domain (remainder filled in from reference TRBV28 and TRBJ1-1): DVKVTQSSRYLVKRTGEKVFLECVQDMDHENMFWYRQDPGLGLRLIYFSYDVKMKEKGDIPEGYSVSREKKERFSLILESASTNQTSMYLCASSLGGGPEAFFGQGTRLTVV.